These 2 T cell receptor beta chains share one sample of origin, sequenced in a study of T cells in Graves' hyperthyroidism and ophthalmopathy. The source material, RNA transcripts, was used to amplify TCR beta CDR3 regions. The HTBI primer set served for first-round RT-PCR of the TCR CDR3. TCRdb processed the multiplex PCR reads anew with MiXCR; each CDR3 protein has one entry. The sample has roughly 150,000 distinct CDR3 sequences, around 8.9% seen once. The specimen was blood. The receptors here all came from a woman aged 18-29 years with Graves' hyperthyroidism that later progressed to Graves' ophthalmopathy.

V and J are TRBV7-2 and TRBJ2-7, with D maybe TRBD2 (6 bases). CDR1 and CDR2 (germline): SGHTA, FQGNSA. The CDR3 has 15 residues. The germline V and J ends were trimmed by 5 bases and 4 bases, with 18 bases remaining between them. The DNA of the CDR3 is TGTGCCAGCAGCATAAATTGGGGGGTCGGTTACGAGCAGTACTTC. This translates into CASSINWGVGYEQYF.

This clonotype has at least ten counts. The V and J genes are TRBV10-2 and TRBJ1-1; TRBD1 is a possible D gene (5 bases). V was clipped by 3 bases and J by 4 bases, with 15 bases between them. Germline CDR1 reads WSHSY; CDR2 reads SAAADI. The CDR3 spans 15 residues. As DNA, the CDR3 is TGCGCCAGCAGTGAACCAGGGACTCTGGGCACTGAAGCTTTCTTT. Its translation: CASSEPGTLGTEAFF.